This T cell receptor beta chain was sequenced in a study of T-cell reconstitution after alpha-beta-depleted transplantation in children. Study-wide results and limits: Surviving recipient cells, namely T cells and thymic progenitors, were the source of high day-60 TCRbeta diversity in some patients. One year post-transplant, T-cell counts and diversity were largely derived from T cells produced anew. The study reportedly traced alpha-beta T cells about two months after transplant to several hundred expanded graft clones.

A few counts support this clonotype. What it binds is not known. Preparing the TCRbeta library involved the use of unique molecular identifiers. TCRdb reprocessed the PCR reads via MiXCR and lists one record per CDR3 protein. The table has 450,000 to 550,000 distinct CDR3 sequences, roughly 11% seen once; the top ten hold 13% to 15%. V dropped 7 bases and J dropped 3 bases, with 16 bases sitting between them. The CDR3 contains 14 residues. The input for sequencing was PBMCs, mostly from graft donor cells, taken 180 days after TCRalphabeta/CD19-depleted stem cell transplant. The J gene is TRBJ2-7, the V gene TRBV12-3 or TRBV12-4; D is possibly TRBD1 (6 bases). This receptor was taken from a female patient aged 2-15 years who had a stem cell transplant for aplastic anemia, so the T cells may come from the graft donor. The CDR3: CASTRDRTSYEQYF. The CDR3 bases are TGTGCCAGCACCAGAGACAGGACCAGCTACGAGCAGTACTTC.